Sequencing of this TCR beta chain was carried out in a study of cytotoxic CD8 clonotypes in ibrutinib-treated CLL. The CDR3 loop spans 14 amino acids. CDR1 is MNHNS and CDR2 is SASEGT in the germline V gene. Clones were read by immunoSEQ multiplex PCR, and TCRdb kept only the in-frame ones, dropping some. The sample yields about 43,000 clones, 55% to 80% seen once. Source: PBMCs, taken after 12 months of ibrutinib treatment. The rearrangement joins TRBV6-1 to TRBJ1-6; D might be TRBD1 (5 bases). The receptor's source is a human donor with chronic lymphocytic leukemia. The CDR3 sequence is CVVPGPGRNSPLHF. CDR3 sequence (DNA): TGTGTCGTTCCGGGGCCAGGGAGGAATTCACCCCTCCACTTT.